A single T cell receptor beta chain is shown here with its context. This clone's antigen is unknown. Base-call qualities are not available, and no considerably larger clone is one nucleotide away. This entry belongs to a study of long-term antiretroviral therapy in people with HIV (dated by TCRdb to between 2020 and 2023). Regarding the study in general: Collection of the earliest samples took place about a decade ahead of the 2015 WHO recommendation for immediate ART, at a time when ART was typically delayed until CD4 counts fell. No cross-contamination during QIAcube processing was shown when test extractions of a monoclonal T-cell line were performed alongside 33 polyclonal samples. Eleven of the 30 participants with HIV were female. Whether ART initiation and durable HIV suppression were associated with changes in peripheral blood TRB repertoire composition and diversity was tested in a retrospective serial study. From fewer than 35 adults with confirmed HIV infection, the cohort provided fewer than 200 cryopreserved PBMC samples, gathered serially across a mean of around six years (range 1-12). The full study reports these points: The samples span the years 2004 to 2017, and the ART regimens used may be less effective than current regimens. Starting ART was linked to a significant rise in TRB diversity, yet even after long-term ART the diversity remained significantly lower than in transplant donor controls. Because cell numbers in pre-ART samples were limited, unsorted PBMC were profiled instead of sorted CD4+ and CD8+ T cells. Limited PBMC availability meant only the TCR beta chain was sequenced, without alpha chain pairing. HIV repertoires had narrower CDR3 length ranges than controls, and the network structure suggested an antigen-experienced repertoire that shifted only slightly toward naive after ART. The repertoire was dominated across all time points by expanded TRB clones identified before ART initiation, although this dominance was seen to fluctuate and to decrease in many PLHIV after ART. No data were available on ART adherence, viral resistance or therapy changes, limiting inferences about post-ART repertoire changes.

Participants were included only if at least one PBMC sample before ART initiation and at least two post-ART samples were available. Every participant with HIV received treatment in the United States of America. Cryopreserved samples of about 1-10 million PBMC were thawed and washed before DNA extraction. At the time of the earliest PBMC sample, participants with HIV were aged between about 20 and 60 years. PBMC samples were contributed by each participant from 1-4 timepoints before ART initiation and 2-8 timepoints after ART initiation, with a median of 7 samples. For every participant, serial HIV viral load, CD4+ T-cell count, ART history and demographic data were obtained. Genomic DNA was extracted from unsorted PBMC with a Qiagen kit on a QIAcube, with processing performed in batches of 12 samples. The germline V gene yields SGHDN for CDR1 and FVKESK for CDR2. Including cysteine and phenylalanine, the CDR3 has 15 amino acids. Of the read, only the CDR3 DNA is kept; its 45 bases are in frame from base 1. V was cut back by 1 base and J by 4 bases, leaving a gap of 13 bases between them.

The immunoSEQ hsTCRB v3.0 assay was used at survey level resolution to sequence the TRB variable region. The target sequencing depth for TRB was roughly 40,000-55,000 T-cell genomes per sample. Pooled TRB libraries were sequenced on an Illumina MiSeq with a v3 150-cycle kit. The study's own analysis went as follows. Repertoire analysis was performed in R inside a reproducible Nextflow workflow that covered QC, data transformation and analysis. LymphoSeq2, an R package for exploring AIRR-Seq data, was used to implement custom analyses. A few samples that yielded fewer than 5000 total TRB sequences were excluded, so that some 190 HIV repertoires were analyzed. Among the roughly 200 retained HIV repertoires, under 65 were collected before ART initiation and around 130 after ART initiation. Repertoires were downsampled to 5000 TRB nucleotide sequences, and summary statistics were averaged over 100 downsampling iterations. The analysis kept only TRB sequences whose CDR3 regions were at least seven amino acids long. A Shannon entropy-derived clonality score and the Gini coefficient were used to measure diversity. In the repertoire networks, any two of the top 5000 CDR3 amino acid sequences were linked whenever the two sequences differed by an edit distance of one. For TRB CDR3 amino acid sequences, antigen specificity groups and MHC restriction were predicted with GLIPH2. CDR3 amino acid sequences were matched against VDJdb and McPAS-TCR to flag known CMV, EBV, HIV or tissue antigen associations. Pre-ART, post-ART and control groups were compared with Wilcoxon signed-rank tests and Holm-Bonferroni correction. TCRdb obtained this table from immuneACCESS and retained in-frame rearrangements with V and J assigned. These tables miss some clones; where compared with another copy, unresolved V genes account for less than half of the shortfall, and the remainder is unexplained. V, J and clone size are taken as reported in that table, and D and trimming were inferred from the DNA itself. This sample holds 7,000 to 9,500 clones; roughly 87% were observed only once. The ten largest clones represent more than 15% of the sample.

The input for sequencing was unsorted PBMCs, taken 0.1 years after starting antiretroviral therapy. The chain employs TRBV14 and TRBJ2-5; no D segment can be confidently identified. This clonotype was obtained from a man aged 35-49 years with HIV. For the CDR3, the sequence is CASSQGGQFGETQYF. The nucleotide sequence reads as follows: TGTGCCAGCAGCCAAGGTGGGCAGTTCGGAGAGACCCAGTACTTC.